This entry is about one T cell receptor (beta chain). Its antigen remains undetermined. No much larger clone exists at a distance of one base, and base qualities are not known. These data come from a study of T cells in Graves' hyperthyroidism and ophthalmopathy (dated by TCRdb to about 2019). Concerning the study at large: Peripheral blood samples were taken at initial diagnosis, before any treatment was given. The approximately 100 discovery patients were randomly divided into training and test sets at a 7:3 ratio. TCR V-J signatures able to tell the groups apart were searched for in a discovery cohort of 90 to 100 patients, of whom 40 to 45 had Graves' ophthalmopathy and more than 55 had stable Graves' hyperthyroidism. According to the paper, TCR Vbeta CDR3 sequencing was carried out on 135 peripheral blood samples, which came from around 43 ophthalmopathy, approximately 72 hyperthyroidism and roughly 17 progressor patients. Prospective prediction of ophthalmopathy was tested in an independent validation cohort consisting of 18 to 20 hyperthyroidism patients and around 16 patients who later progressed to ophthalmopathy. After blood sampling, hyperthyroidism patients were treated with methimazole at a starting dose of 30 mg daily, and ophthalmopathy patients were treated with high-dose intravenous methylprednisolone. Thyroid tissue and blood T-cell repertoires from more than five Graves' hyperthyroidism patients were also compared in the study. What the research found in general, with its limitations: Most expanded thyroid clonotypes (frequency above 0.001) were also detected in blood, a finding suggesting that blood repertoires may reflect thyroid immune responses. During validation, the model predicted progression to ophthalmopathy a median of approximately six months ahead of onset, with around 65% sensitivity and roughly 72% specificity. No statistical method was used to set the sample size in advance, and investigators knew the group allocation. A model built on a 13 V-J signature distinguished ophthalmopathy from stable hyperthyroidism, reaching about 89% sensitivity and around 81% specificity in cross-validation and 80%/75% in testing.

Graves' hyperthyroidism was defined as stable when no progression to ophthalmopathy occurred over 18 months of follow-up. Hyperthyroidism patients were newly diagnosed, had a disease duration of under 2 months, and were aged 18 to 65 years. Patients with uncontrolled infections, other autoimmune diseases, pregnancy or lactation were excluded. Diagnoses were established on the basis of clinical symptoms, serum thyroxine and TRAb, thyroid ultrasound, and orbital computed tomography. Ficoll-Paque density gradient centrifugation was used to isolate PBMCs from about 9 ml of fresh peripheral blood. Trizol reagent was used to extract total RNA, and RNA quality was then checked on an Agilent 2100 Bioanalyzer. The TCR beta CDR3 regions were amplified from RNA transcripts. For the first round of RT-PCR on the TCR CDR3, the HTBI primer set was used together with the Qiagen OneStep RT-PCR kit. The libraries were constructed in a second round of multiplex PCR and then size-selected and purified. Libraries were sequenced paired-end with 100 bp reads on an Illumina HiSeq2000. On the authors' methods: SOAPnuke was used to process the raw data, removing reads that contained adapters or uncalled bases, had a mean Phred below 15, or lacked an exact match to the constant primer or identifier. COPE v1.2.5 was used to merge high-quality paired reads, and clonotypes were defined as unique nucleotide sequences. MiTCR v1.1 was used to align the clonotypes against IMGT TRBV, TRBD and TRBJ reference segments. Analysis was restricted to V-J combinations with a frequency above 0.0001, which covered just over 98% of repertoires. A TCS score was defined as the ratio between F50 (clonal expansion) and ExV (chaos), using BLOSUM62-based TCRdist between CDR3 peptides within each V-J. Welch's t-statistics and random forest reduced 500 to 650 V-J features to 10 to 15, which were used in a naive Bayes classifier (R e1071). TCRdb passed the public sequencing reads through fastp at Q25 and MiXCR, retaining productive beta sequences. Each entry is one CDR3 protein sequence, shown with its most common DNA and genes. TCRdb's processing, not the study's, gives the V and J calls here. A total of about 400,000 distinct CDR3 sequences appear in this sample, more than 15% of them only once. Approximately 7.5% of the sample comes from the top ten.

The CDR3 starts with the cysteine, ends with the phenylalanine, and has 12 residues. Here the CDR3 DNA is all that survives: 36 bases in frame from base 1. Cut back by 8 bases and 4 bases, the V and J ends lie 11 bases apart. In the germline V gene, CDR1 corresponds to MNHNS and CDR2 to SASEGT. The sample was blood. The receptor comes from a young woman with Graves' hyperthyroidism. The chain uses TRBV6-1 and TRBJ1-2; TRBD1 is perhaps the D gene, given 6 matching bases. The CDR3 corresponds to CASLGGSYGYTF. The DNA sequence is as follows: TGTGCCAGCTTAGGGGGGAGCTATGGCTACACCTTC.